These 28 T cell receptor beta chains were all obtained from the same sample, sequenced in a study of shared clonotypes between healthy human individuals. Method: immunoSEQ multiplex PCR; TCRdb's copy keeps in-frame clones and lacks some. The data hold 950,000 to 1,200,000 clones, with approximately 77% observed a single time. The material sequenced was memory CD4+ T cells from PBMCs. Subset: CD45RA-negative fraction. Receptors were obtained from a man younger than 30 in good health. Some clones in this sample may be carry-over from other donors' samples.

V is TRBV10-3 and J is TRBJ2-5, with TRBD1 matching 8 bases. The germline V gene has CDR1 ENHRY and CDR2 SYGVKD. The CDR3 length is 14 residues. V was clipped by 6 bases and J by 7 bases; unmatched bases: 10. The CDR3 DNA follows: TGTGCCATCAGATCGGACAGGGAAGTTGGGACCCAGTACTTC. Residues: CAIRSDREVGTQYF.

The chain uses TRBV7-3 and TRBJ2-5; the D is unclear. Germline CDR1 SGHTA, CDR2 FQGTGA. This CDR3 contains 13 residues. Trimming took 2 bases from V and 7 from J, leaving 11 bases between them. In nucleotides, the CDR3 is TGTGCCAGCAGCTTATCCCCCGGCGCGACCCAGTACTTC. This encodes CASSLSPGATQYF.

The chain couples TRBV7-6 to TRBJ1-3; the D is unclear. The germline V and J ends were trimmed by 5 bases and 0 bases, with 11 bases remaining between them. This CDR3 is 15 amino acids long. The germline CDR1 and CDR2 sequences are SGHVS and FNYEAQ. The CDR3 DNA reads TGTGCCAGCAGCGCCGGACGGACCTCTGGAAACACCATATATTTT. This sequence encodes CASSAGRTSGNTIYF. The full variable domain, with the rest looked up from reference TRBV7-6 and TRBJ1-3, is GAGVSQSPRYKVTKRGQDVALRCDPISGHVSLYWYRQALGQGPEFLTYFNYEAQQDKSGLPNDRFSAERPEGSISTLTIQRTEQRDSAMYRCASSAGRTSGNTIYFGEGSWLTVV.

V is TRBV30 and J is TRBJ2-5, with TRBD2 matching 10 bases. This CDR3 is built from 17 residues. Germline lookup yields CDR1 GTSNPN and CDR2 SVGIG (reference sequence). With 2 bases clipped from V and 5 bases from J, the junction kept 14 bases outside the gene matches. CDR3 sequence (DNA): TGTGCCTGGAGTAGGGCTAGCGGGAGCGGGTTTAGTGAGACCCAGTACTTC. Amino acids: CAWSRASGSGFSETQYF. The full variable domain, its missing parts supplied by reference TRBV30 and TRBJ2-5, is SQTIHQWPATLVQPVGSPLSLECTVEGTSNPNLYWYRQAAGRGLQLLFYSVGIGQISSEVPQNLSASRPQDRQFILSSKKLLLSDSGFYLCAWSRASGSGFSETQYFGPGTRLLVL.

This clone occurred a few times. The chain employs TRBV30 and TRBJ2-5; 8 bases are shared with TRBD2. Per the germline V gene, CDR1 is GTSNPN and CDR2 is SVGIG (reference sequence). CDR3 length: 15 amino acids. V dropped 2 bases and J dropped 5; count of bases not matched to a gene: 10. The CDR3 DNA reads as TGTGCCTGGAGTTTACTAGCGGCTGGACTGGAGACCCAGTACTTC. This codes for CAWSLLAAGLETQYF. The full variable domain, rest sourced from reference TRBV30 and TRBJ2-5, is SQTIHQWPATLVQPVGSPLSLECTVEGTSNPNLYWYRQAAGRGLQLLFYSVGIGQISSEVPQNLSASRPQDRQFILSSKKLLLSDSGFYLCAWSLLAAGLETQYFGPGTRLLVL.

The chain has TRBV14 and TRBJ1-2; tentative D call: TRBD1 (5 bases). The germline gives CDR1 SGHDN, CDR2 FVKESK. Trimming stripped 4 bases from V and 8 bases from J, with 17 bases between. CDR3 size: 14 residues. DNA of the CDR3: TGTGCCAGCAGCCTAGACAACAGGCCGCACGGCTACACCTTC. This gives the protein CASSLDNRPHGYTF.

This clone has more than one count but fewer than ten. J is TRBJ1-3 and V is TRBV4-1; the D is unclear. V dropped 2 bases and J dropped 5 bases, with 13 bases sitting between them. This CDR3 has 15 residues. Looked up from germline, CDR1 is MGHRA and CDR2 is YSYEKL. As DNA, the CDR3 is TGCGCCAGCAGCCAACGTTGGGTAGCTAGAAACACCATATATTTT. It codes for CASSQRWVARNTIYF.

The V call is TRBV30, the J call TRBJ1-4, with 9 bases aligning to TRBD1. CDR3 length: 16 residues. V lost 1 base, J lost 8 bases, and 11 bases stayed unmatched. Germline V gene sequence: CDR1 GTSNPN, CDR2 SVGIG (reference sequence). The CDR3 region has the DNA TGTGCCTGGAGTGATACCGTGACAGGGGGTTGGGAAAAACTGTTTTTT. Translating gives CAWSDTVTGGWEKLFF.

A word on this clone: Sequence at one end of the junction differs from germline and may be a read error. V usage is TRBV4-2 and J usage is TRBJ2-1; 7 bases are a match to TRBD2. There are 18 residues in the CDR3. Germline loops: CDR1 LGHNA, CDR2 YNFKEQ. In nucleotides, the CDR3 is TGTGCCAGCAGCCAAGGGGCTAGCGGTACGACCTCCTACAGTGAGCAGTTCTTC. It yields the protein CASSQGASGTTSYSEQFF.

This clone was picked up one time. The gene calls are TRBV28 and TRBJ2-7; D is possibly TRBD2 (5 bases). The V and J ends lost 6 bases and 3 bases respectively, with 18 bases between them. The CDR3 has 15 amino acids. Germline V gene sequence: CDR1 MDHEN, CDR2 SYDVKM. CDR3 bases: TGTGCCAGCAGCTTCGCGGGTCCGCGGAACTACGAGCAGTACTTC. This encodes CASSFAGPRNYEQYF.

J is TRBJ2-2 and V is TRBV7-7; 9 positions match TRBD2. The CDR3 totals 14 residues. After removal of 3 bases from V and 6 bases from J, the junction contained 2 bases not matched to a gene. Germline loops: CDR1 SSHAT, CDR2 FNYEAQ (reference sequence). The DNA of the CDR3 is TGTGCCAGCAGCTTGTCTAGCGGGGCCGGGGAGCTGTTTTTT. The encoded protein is CASSLSSGAGELFF.

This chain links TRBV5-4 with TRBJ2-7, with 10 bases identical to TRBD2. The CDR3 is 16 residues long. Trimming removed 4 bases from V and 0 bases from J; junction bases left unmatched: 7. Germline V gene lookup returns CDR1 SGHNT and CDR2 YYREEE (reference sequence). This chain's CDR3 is CASSPVSSGSSYEQYF. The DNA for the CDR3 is TGTGCCAGCAGCCCTGTCTCTAGCGGGAGCTCCTACGAGCAGTACTTC.

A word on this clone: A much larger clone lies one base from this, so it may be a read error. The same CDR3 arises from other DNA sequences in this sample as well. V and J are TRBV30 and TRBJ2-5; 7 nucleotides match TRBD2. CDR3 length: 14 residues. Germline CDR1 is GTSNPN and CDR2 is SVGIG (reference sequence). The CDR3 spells CAWGPGGSSETQYF. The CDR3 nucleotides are TGTGCCTGGGGCCCTGGCGGGAGCAGCGAGACACAGTACTTC.

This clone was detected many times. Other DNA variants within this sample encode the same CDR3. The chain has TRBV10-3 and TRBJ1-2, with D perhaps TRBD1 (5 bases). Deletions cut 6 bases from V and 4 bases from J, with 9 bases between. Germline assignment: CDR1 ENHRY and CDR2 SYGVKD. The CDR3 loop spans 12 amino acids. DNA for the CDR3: TGTGCCATCAGCGACAGCTTCTATGGCTACACCTTC. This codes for CAISDSFYGYTF.

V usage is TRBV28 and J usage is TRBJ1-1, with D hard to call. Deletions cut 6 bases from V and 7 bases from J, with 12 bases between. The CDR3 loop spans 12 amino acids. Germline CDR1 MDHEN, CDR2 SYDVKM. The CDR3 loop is CASRPRPFEAFF. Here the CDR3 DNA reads TGTGCCAGCAGACCACGGCCGTTTGAAGCTTTCTTT.

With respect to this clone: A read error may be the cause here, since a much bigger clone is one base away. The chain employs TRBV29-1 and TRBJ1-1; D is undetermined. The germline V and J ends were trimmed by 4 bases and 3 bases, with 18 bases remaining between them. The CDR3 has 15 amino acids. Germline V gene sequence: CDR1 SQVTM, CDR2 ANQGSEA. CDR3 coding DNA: TGCAGCGTTGCCCCGCATAGGGAGCGGGACACTGAAGCTTTCTTT. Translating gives CSVAPHRERDTEAFF. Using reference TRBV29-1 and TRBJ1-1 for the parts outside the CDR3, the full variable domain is SAVISQKPSRDICQRGTSLTIQCQVDSQVTMMFWYRQQPGQSLTLIATANQGSEATYESGFVIDKFPISRPNLTFSTLTVSNMSPEDSSIYLCSVAPHRERDTEAFFGQGTRLTVV.

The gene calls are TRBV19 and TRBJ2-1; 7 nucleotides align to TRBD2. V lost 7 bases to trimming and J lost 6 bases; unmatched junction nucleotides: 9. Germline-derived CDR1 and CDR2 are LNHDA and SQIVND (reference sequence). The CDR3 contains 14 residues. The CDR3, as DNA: TGTGCCAGTACCCTCACCGGGACTACCAATGAGCAGTTCTTC. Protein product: CASTLTGTTNEQFF.

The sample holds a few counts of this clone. The CDR3 nucleotides are TGCGCCAGCAGCTTCTGGGGAACAACGGGAACAGATACGCAGTATTTT. Protein product: CASSFWGTTGTDTQYF. The chain carries TRBV5-1 and TRBJ2-3, with D tentatively TRBD2 (5 bases). This CDR3 region has 16 residues. Germline V gene sequence: CDR1 SGHRS, CDR2 YFSETQ. Trimming removed 2 bases at V and 3 bases at J, with 16 bases between.

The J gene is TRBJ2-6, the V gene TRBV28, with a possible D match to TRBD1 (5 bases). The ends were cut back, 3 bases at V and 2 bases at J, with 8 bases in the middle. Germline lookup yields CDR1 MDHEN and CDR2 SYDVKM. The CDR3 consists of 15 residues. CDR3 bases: TGTGCCAGCAGTTTTCTCAGGGCTGGGGCCAACGTCCTGACTTTC. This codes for CASSFLRAGANVLTF.

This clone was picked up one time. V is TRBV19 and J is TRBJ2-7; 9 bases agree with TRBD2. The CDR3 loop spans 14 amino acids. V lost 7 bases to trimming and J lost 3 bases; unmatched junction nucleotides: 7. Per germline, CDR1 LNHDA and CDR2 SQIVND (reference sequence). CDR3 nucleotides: TGTGCCAGTAAAATGCGGGAGGGAGTCTACGAGCAGTACTTC. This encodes CASKMREGVYEQYF. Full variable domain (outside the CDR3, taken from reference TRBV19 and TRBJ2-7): DGGITQSPKYLFRKEGQNVTLSCEQNLNHDAMYWYRQDPGQGLRLIYYSQIVNDFQKGDIAEGYSVSREKKESFPLTVTSAQKNPTAFYLCASKMREGVYEQYFGPGTRLTVT.

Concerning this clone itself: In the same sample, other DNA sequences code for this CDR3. The CDR3 sequence is CASSIGQDYGYTF. CDR3 DNA sequence: TGTGCCAGTAGTATAGGTCAGGATTATGGCTACACCTTC. The rearrangement links TRBV19 to TRBJ1-2; D remains ambiguous. The CDR3 is made up of 13 amino acids. Germline V gives CDR1 LNHDA, CDR2 SQIVND (reference sequence). V was shortened by 1 base and J by 5 bases, with 8 bases between the two germline ends.

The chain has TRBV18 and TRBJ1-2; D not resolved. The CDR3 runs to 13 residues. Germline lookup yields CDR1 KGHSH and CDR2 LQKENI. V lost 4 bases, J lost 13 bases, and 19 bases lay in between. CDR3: CASSLLPITGSTF. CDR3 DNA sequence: TGTGCCAGCTCACTTTTGCCAATCACCGGGAGCACCTTC.

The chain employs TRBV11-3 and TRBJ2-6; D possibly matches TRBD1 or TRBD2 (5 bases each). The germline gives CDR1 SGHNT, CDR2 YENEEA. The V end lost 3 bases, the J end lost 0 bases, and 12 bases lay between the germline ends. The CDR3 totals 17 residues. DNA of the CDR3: TGTGCCAGCAGCTTCCCGGGACCTTTCTCTGGGGCCAACGTCCTGACTTTC. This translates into CASSFPGPFSGANVLTF.

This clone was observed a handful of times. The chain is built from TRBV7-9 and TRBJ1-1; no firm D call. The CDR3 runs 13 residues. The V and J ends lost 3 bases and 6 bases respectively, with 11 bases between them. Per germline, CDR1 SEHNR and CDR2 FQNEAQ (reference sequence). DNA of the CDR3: TGTGCCAGCAGCTTTTATGGGGAATCTGAAGCTTTCTTT. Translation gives CASSFYGESEAFF.

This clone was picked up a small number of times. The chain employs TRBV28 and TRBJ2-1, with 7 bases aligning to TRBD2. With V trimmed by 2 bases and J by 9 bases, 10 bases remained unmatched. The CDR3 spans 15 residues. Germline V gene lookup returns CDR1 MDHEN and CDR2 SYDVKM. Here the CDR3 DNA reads TGTGCCAGCAGTTTAGCGGGAGTCCGATGGAGTGAGCAGTTCTTC. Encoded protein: CASSLAGVRWSEQFF.

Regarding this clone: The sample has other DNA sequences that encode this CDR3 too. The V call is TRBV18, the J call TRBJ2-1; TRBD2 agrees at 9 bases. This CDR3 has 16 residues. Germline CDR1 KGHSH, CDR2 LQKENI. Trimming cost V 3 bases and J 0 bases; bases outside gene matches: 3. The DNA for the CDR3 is TGTGCCAGCTCACCGGGACTAGCCGGCTCCTACAATGAGCAGTTCTTC. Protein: CASSPGLAGSYNEQFF.

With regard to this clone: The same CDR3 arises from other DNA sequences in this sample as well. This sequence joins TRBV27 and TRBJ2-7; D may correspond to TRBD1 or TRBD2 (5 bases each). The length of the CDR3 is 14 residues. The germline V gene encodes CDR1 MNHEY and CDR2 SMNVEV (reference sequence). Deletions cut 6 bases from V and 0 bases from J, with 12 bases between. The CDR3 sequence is CASSLGRSSYEQYF. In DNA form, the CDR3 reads TGTGCCAGCAGCTTGGGACGGAGCTCCTACGAGCAGTACTTC.

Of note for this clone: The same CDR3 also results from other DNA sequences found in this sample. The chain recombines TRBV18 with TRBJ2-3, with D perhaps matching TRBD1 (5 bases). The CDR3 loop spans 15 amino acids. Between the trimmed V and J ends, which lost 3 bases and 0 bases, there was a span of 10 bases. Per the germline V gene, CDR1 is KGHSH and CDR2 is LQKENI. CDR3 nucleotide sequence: TGTGCCAGCTCACCCAGAGACAGTAGCACAGATACGCAGTATTTT. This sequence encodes CASSPRDSSTDTQYF.